This entry lists 28 T cell receptor beta chains sequenced from one sample in a study of T-cell memory formation after mild COVID-19. TCRdb reprocessed the 5' RACE reads with MiXCR, giving one entry per CDR3 protein. The data hold around 300,000 distinct CDR3 sequences, with 8.2% observed a single time. The sequenced sample consisted of PBMCs or a T cell subset sorted from them (not recorded which). The receptors here all came from a man between 18 and 35 years old who had mild COVID-19 (a few samples of this study predate the infection). Cell type and time point are not known.

V is TRBV18 and J is TRBJ1-2, with 7 nucleotides matching TRBD1. The CDR3 contains 14 residues. Germline-derived CDR1 and CDR2 are KGHSH and LQKENI. The trim removed 6 bases at V and 4 bases at J, leaving 8 bases unmatched. CDR3 DNA sequence: TGTGCCAGCTCTCCCCAGGGGGATTCCTATGGCTACACCTTC. It yields the protein CASSPQGDSYGYTF.

This clonotype was detected a few times. The chain employs TRBV6-5 and TRBJ2-1; no clear D. V gave up 5 bases and J gave up 2 bases, with 7 bases separating them. The length of the CDR3 is 13 residues. CDR1 MNHEY and CDR2 SVGAGI come from the germline V gene. Here the CDR3 DNA reads TGTGCCAGCAGTCTCAGGCCCTACAATGAGCAGTTCTTC. The encoded protein is CASSLRPYNEQFF.

This clonotype turned up a few times. The V call is TRBV29-1, the J call TRBJ2-5; D possibly corresponds to TRBD1 (5 bases). Trimming left V 6 bases short and J 4 bases short, with 18 bases between. In germline, CDR1 is SQVTM, CDR2 ANQGSEA. There are 14 residues in the CDR3. The CDR3 sequence: CSVYGPMGLETQYF. The CDR3 DNA sequence: TGCAGCGTCTATGGACCCATGGGGCTAGAGACCCAGTACTTC.

This clonotype has ten or more counts. The rearrangement uses TRBV5-1 and TRBJ2-5; D is perhaps TRBD1 or TRBD2 (5 bases each). Trimming pared 0 bases from V and 3 bases from J, leaving 12 bases between. The germline V gene has CDR1 SGHRS and CDR2 YFSETQ. This CDR3 region has 15 residues. CDR3 region: CASSLEGPREETQYF. The CDR3 DNA reads TGCGCCAGCAGCTTGGAGGGACCAAGGGAAGAGACCCAGTACTTC.

The table lists this clonotype with many counts. The V and J genes are TRBV5-1 and TRBJ2-3; D remains unclear. The CDR3 consists of 14 residues. CDR1 is SGHRS and CDR2 is YFSETQ in the germline V gene. With 2 bases removed from V and 2 bases from J, the gap between germline ends came to 9 bases. Here the CDR3 DNA reads TGCGCCAGCAGCTTCGGTAGCCCCACAGATACGCAGTATTTT. Protein product: CASSFGSPTDTQYF.

This chain joins TRBV24-1 and TRBJ2-1; 7 bases are a match to TRBD2. The CDR3 loop spans 13 amino acids. V dropped 7 bases and J dropped 4; count of bases not matched to a gene: 3. Germline V gene data show CDR1 as KGHDR and CDR2 as SFDVKD. For the CDR3, the DNA is TGTGCCACCAGCGGGGGGATGTACAATGAGCAGTTCTTC. Protein sequence: CATSGGMYNEQFF.

At least ten counts were recorded for this clonotype. The chain is built from TRBV5-5 and TRBJ2-1; weak D call: TRBD1 (6 bases). The CDR3 is made up of 13 amino acids. V lost 0 bases and J lost 9, with 10 bases in between. Per the germline V gene, CDR1 is SGHKS and CDR2 is YYEKEE (reference sequence). The CDR3 region has the DNA TGTGCCAGCAGCTTGGCCGTAGGGGGTGAGCAGTTCTTC. Translation: CASSLAVGGEQFF.

V and J are TRBV7-6 and TRBJ2-1; 8 bases align to TRBD2. The CDR3 covers 18 residues. Germline V gives CDR1 SGHVS, CDR2 FNYEAQ. J lost 2 bases, V lost 3 bases, and 12 bases had no gene match. The CDR3 DNA follows: TGTGCCAGCAGCTTCCCTCATGGCGGGGGGCTTCCCTACAATGAGCAGTTCTTC. It translates to CASSFPHGGGLPYNEQFF.

The rearrangement uses TRBV4-2 and TRBJ2-3, with TRBD1 matching 7 bases. The CDR3 is 18 amino acids. Per germline, CDR1 LGHNA and CDR2 YNFKEQ. The V gene end was trimmed by 0 bases and the J gene end by 2 bases; junction bases not matched to a gene: 11. The CDR3 nucleotides read TGTGCCAGCAGCCAAGATAGGGCGAGAGGGGGCCTCACAGATACGCAGTATTTT. Protein product: CASSQDRARGGLTDTQYF.

This clonotype turned up a few times. V gene TRBV5-6 combines with J gene TRBJ2-3; D is uncertain. CDR1 and CDR2 from the germline V gene are SGHDT and YYEEEE. The V and J ends lost 4 bases and 1 base respectively, with 10 bases between them. The CDR3 length is 14 residues. CDR3 sequence reads: CASSRRDGTDTQYF. For the CDR3, the DNA is TGTGCCAGCAGCCGCCGAGATGGCACAGATACGCAGTATTTT.

This clonotype has at least ten counts. CDR3 residues: CASSKALGLAGGRSSTDTQYF. Written as DNA, the CDR3 is TGTGCCAGCAGCAAAGCGCTAGGACTAGCGGGGGGCCGATCGAGCACAGATACGCAGTATTTT. V and J are TRBV21-1 and TRBJ2-3; no DNA check was done on the table's D call, TRBD2. TRBV21-1 is a pseudogene segment. This CDR3 has 21 amino acids.

This clonotype has only a few counts. The chain has TRBV5-1 and TRBJ2-3; D possibly corresponds to TRBD1 (6 bases). The V end lost 3 bases, the J end lost 1 base, and 9 bases lay between the germline ends. The germline gives CDR1 SGHRS, CDR2 YFSETQ. The CDR3 is made up of 14 amino acids. CDR3 nucleotide sequence: TGCGCCAGCAGCTGGTGGACAGGCACAGATACGCAGTATTTT. Amino acids: CASSWWTGTDTQYF.

At least ten counts were recorded for this clonotype. The chain combines TRBV2 with TRBJ2-3; D call uncertain. Looked up from germline, CDR1 is SNHLY and CDR2 is FYNNEI. Trimming removed 2 bases at V and 6 bases at J, with 9 bases between. This CDR3 has 13 amino acids. The CDR3 sequence is CASSEPFTDTQYF. In nucleotides, the CDR3 is TGTGCCAGCAGTGAACCCTTCACGGATACGCAGTATTTT.

This clonotype was seen many times. The CDR3 protein is CASSPSGQPQHF. CDR3 in DNA: TGTGCCAGCAGTCCATCGGGGCAGCCCCAGCATTTT. The rearrangement joins TRBV28 to TRBJ1-5; D remains unclear. This CDR3 spans 12 amino acids. V was trimmed by 5 bases and J by 7 bases, leaving 9 bases between them. Looked up from germline, CDR1 is MDHEN and CDR2 is SYDVKM.

This clonotype was counted between two and nine times. The rearrangement links TRBV10-2 to TRBJ1-5; unclear D gene. From germline, CDR1 is WSHSY and CDR2 SAAADI. CDR3 length equals 13 residues. V shed 0 bases and J shed 6 bases, with 6 bases lying between them. CDR3 residues: CASSESGTQPQHF. CDR3 DNA sequence: TGCGCCAGCAGTGAGTCAGGAACTCAGCCCCAGCATTTT.

This clonotype occurred many times. The chain carries TRBV6-5 and TRBJ1-6; weak D call: TRBD1 (5 bases). CDR3 length: 16 amino acids. V was trimmed by 6 bases and J by 9 bases, leaving 21 bases between them. CDR1 and CDR2 from the germline V gene are MNHEY and SVGAGI. The CDR3 region is CASRRAGPAGISPLHF. As DNA, the CDR3 is TGTGCCAGCAGGAGAGCAGGGCCGGCGGGGATTTCACCCCTCCACTTT.

This rearrangement joins TRBV18 to TRBJ2-5; tentatively, D is TRBD1 (5 bases). Trimming pared 4 bases from V and 2 bases from J, leaving 11 bases between. The CDR3 sequence is 14 residues long. Germline V gives CDR1 KGHSH, CDR2 LQKENI. The CDR3 here is CASSQGKGQETQYF. As DNA, the CDR3 is TGTGCCAGCTCACAGGGGAAGGGGCAAGAGACCCAGTACTTC.

The chain combines TRBV6-5 with TRBJ1-5; D gene uncertain. V lost 7 bases, J lost 4 bases, and 14 bases lay in between. The CDR3 consists of 14 residues. The germline V gene has CDR1 MNHEY and CDR2 SVGAGI. For the CDR3, the DNA is TGTGCCAGCACCCCGGGCGGAATTAATCAGCCCCAGCATTTT. Translated, it gives CASTPGGINQPQHF.

This clonotype was counted between two and nine times. J is TRBJ1-2 and V is TRBV7-9; a possible D gene is TRBD1 (6 bases). This CDR3 has 15 amino acids. The germline V gene has CDR1 SEHNR and CDR2 FQNEAQ (reference sequence). V was shortened by 5 bases and J by 4 bases, with 17 bases between the two germline ends. CDR3 DNA sequence: TGTGCCAGCAGCCCGGGAACAGGGAGGGGCTATGGCTACACCTTC. Its protein is CASSPGTGRGYGYTF.

The chain has TRBV18 and TRBJ2-5, with unresolved D. The germline V gene has CDR1 KGHSH and CDR2 LQKENI. V dropped 4 bases and J dropped 2 bases, with 11 bases sitting between them. The CDR3 extends over 14 amino acids. CDR3 DNA: TGTGCCAGCTCACTTTCGGTGAATCAAGAGACCCAGTACTTC. It encodes CASSLSVNQETQYF.

The sample holds a few counts of this clonotype. This chain joins TRBV12-3 or TRBV12-4 and TRBJ2-4; 10 bases are shared with TRBD1. CDR3 length: 14 residues. The ends lost 5 bases at V and 7 bases at J; junction bases unmatched: 5. DNA for the CDR3: TGTGCCAGCAGTGGATGGGGACAGGGGAACATTCAGTACTTC. It encodes CASSGWGQGNIQYF.

This clonotype was seen just once. The chain has TRBV18 and TRBJ2-3; a weak D match, TRBD2 (5 bases). Trimming stripped 5 bases from V and 0 bases from J, with 12 bases between. Germline V gene data show CDR1 as KGHSH and CDR2 as LQKENI. The CDR3 is 15 residues long. Here the CDR3 DNA reads TGTGCCAGCTCAGAGGCAGGACTTAGCACAGATACGCAGTATTTT. This encodes CASSEAGLSTDTQYF. The full variable domain, with the rest looked up from reference TRBV18 and TRBJ2-3, is NAGVMQNPRHLVRRRGQEARLRCSPMKGHSHVYWYRQLPEEGLKFMVYLQKENIIDESGMPKERFSAEFPKEGPSILRIQQVVRGDSAAYFCASSEAGLSTDTQYFGPGTRLTVL.

The chain links TRBV10-3 to TRBJ1-1; TRBD1 might be the D (5 bases). The CDR3 is 11 amino acids. Germline-derived CDR1 and CDR2 are ENHRY and SYGVKD. The V and J ends lost 10 bases and 4 bases respectively, with 10 bases between them. The DNA for the CDR3 is TGTGCCACCCGACAGATCACTGAAGCTTTCTTT. This gives the protein CATRQITEAFF.

This clonotype has just a few counts. The CDR3 spells CASSEDRGGKAFF. The DNA of the CDR3 is TGCGCCAGCTCTGAGGACAGGGGCGGGAAAGCTTTCTTT. This chain joins TRBV10-2 and TRBJ1-1; 9 nucleotides agree with TRBD1. CDR3 length equals 13 residues. Per germline, CDR1 WSHSY and CDR2 SAAADI. V shed 8 bases, J shed 9 bases, and the junction held 10 bases outside the gene matches.

This sequence joins TRBV11-3 and TRBJ2-1; weak D call: TRBD1 (6 bases). Germline assignment: CDR1 SGHNT and CDR2 YENEEA. This CDR3 comprises 15 residues. V shed 2 bases and J shed 6 bases, with 14 bases lying between them. The CDR3 loop is CASSLNPGTPNEQFF. DNA for the CDR3: TGTGCCAGCAGCTTAAACCCCGGGACACCCAATGAGCAGTTCTTC.

CDR3 region: CASSLSGRGEETQYF. The CDR3 DNA reads TGTGCCAGCAGTTTATCCGGTCGGGGGGAAGAGACCCAGTACTTC. V and J are TRBV27 and TRBJ2-5, with 7 bases that match TRBD2. CDR3 size: 15 residues. V trimming: 0 bases; J trimming: 3 bases; junction bases outside the gene matches: 4. Germline-derived CDR1 and CDR2 are MNHEY and SMNVEV (reference sequence).

This clonotype occurred a few times. The CDR3 nucleotides are TGTGCCAGCAGTTACATCGGACAGGGGGCCGCTAACTATGGCTACACCTTC. Amino acid sequence: CASSYIGQGAANYGYTF. This rearrangement joins TRBV6-2 or TRBV6-3 to TRBJ1-2; 11 bases map to TRBD1. CDR3 size: 17 residues. J lost 0 bases, V lost 2 bases, and 5 bases had no gene match. CDR1 and CDR2 (germline): MNHEY, SVGEGT.

This clonotype was found a few times. This sequence joins TRBV13 and TRBJ2-1; D possibly corresponds to TRBD2 (6 bases). Per the germline V gene, CDR1 is PRHDT and CDR2 is FYEKMQ (reference sequence). V lost 3 bases and J 9 bases, leaving 9 bases between the germline ends. The CDR3 has 12 residues. Here the CDR3 DNA reads TGTGCCAGCAGCTTGAAGGGAGGTGAGCAGTTCTTC. This translates into CASSLKGGEQFF.